This T cell receptor (beta chain) was captured in a study of T-cell memory formation after mild COVID-19. The study, taken as a whole, reports: Second-wave clones peaking on day 37 lacked confirmed SARS-CoV-2 specificity. Cross-reactive memory seemingly joined, as some responding clones were found in pre-infection memory.

Comment on this clonotype: Its antigen is unidentified.

A 5'RACE reaction primed in the constant segment made cDNA libraries of TCR alpha and TCR beta, and these carried sample barcodes and UMIs. A single record per CDR3 protein comes from TCRdb applying MiXCR to the 5' RACE reads. The table records roughly 250,000 distinct CDR3 sequences, over 15% of them present only once. The TCR comes from a man between 18 and 35 years old who had mild COVID-19 (a few samples of this study predate the infection). Cell type and time point are not known. The sample consisted of PBMCs or a T cell subset sorted from them (not recorded which).

In nucleotides, the CDR3 is TGCGCCAGCAAAGACGCCCCGAACACCGGGGAGCTGTTTTTT. Protein product: CASKDAPNTGELFF. J is TRBJ2-2 and V is TRBV5-1; no reliable D call. Between the trimmed V and J ends, which lost 6 bases and 0 bases, there was a span of 9 bases. The CDR3 sequence is 14 residues long. Germline values: CDR1 SGHRS, CDR2 YFSETQ. Looking up the rest from reference TRBV5-1 and TRBJ2-2 gives the full variable domain: KAGVTQTPRYLIKTRGQQVTLSCSPISGHRSVSWYQQTPGQGLQFLFEYFSETQRNKGNFPGRFSGRQFSNSRSEMNVSTLELGDSALYLCASKDAPNTGELFFGEGSRLTVL.